The entry below describes one T cell receptor (beta chain). This sample is drawn from a study of blood T cell repertoires in COVID-19. Study background: Samples came from the United States, Italy and Spain, spanning acute and convalescent COVID-19. From T cells, B-cell-depleted T cells, or PBMCs came the material, which was cDNA or gDNA.

CDR1 and CDR2 from the germline V gene are SGHKS and YYEKEE (reference sequence). The CDR3 runs 17 residues. J gave up 2 bases and V 0 bases, and 7 bases lay outside the gene matches. In terms of age and location, participants ranged from roughly 18 to 90 years and lived in 24 US areas. Per the original data handling: Reference gene primer amplification gave nucleated cell count estimates. Here immunoSEQ multiplex PCR was the method, and the copy in TCRdb shows in-frame clones only, minus some. D and trimming were read from the DNA, whereas the V and J calls and clone size are those reported in that table. The sample consists of some 200,000 clones, about 84% of them appearing once.

Sequencing used PBMCs or T cells enriched from blood (not recorded which). The gene calls are TRBV5-5 and TRBJ2-3; 9 bases line up with TRBD1. The sequence derives from a woman aged 40-49 years with acute COVID-19. For the CDR3, the DNA is TGTGCCAGCAGCTTGGAACCGGGACAGGGAGACACAGATACGCAGTATTTT. It is translated as CASSLEPGQGDTDTQYF.